The TCR beta chain under discussion was sequenced for a study of cytomegalovirus exposure and HLA in healthy donors. PCR employed 60 Vbeta and 13 Jbeta primers. Data came from immunoSEQ multiplex PCR; TCRdb stores just in-frame clones and leaves some out. The data contain approximately 170,000 clones, roughly 80% of them singletons. This CDR3 spans 14 amino acids. The V and J ends lost 7 bases and 3 bases, in that order; junction bases with no gene match: 4. The germline gives CDR1 SGHRS, CDR2 YFSETQ. This clonotype was sampled from a male donor in good health and CMV-seronegative. The chain is built from TRBV5-1 and TRBJ2-5; 12 nucleotides line up with TRBD2. Source material: PBMCs. The DNA for the CDR3 is TGCGCCAGCGGCAGACTAGCGGGAGAAGAGACCCAGTACTTC. This gives the protein CASGRLAGEETQYF. The full variable domain, rest sourced from reference TRBV5-1 and TRBJ2-5, is KAGVTQTPRYLIKTRGQQVTLSCSPISGHRSVSWYQQTPGQGLQFLFEYFSETQRNKGNFPGRFSGRQFSNSRSEMNVSTLELGDSALYLCASGRLAGEETQYFGPGTRLLVL.